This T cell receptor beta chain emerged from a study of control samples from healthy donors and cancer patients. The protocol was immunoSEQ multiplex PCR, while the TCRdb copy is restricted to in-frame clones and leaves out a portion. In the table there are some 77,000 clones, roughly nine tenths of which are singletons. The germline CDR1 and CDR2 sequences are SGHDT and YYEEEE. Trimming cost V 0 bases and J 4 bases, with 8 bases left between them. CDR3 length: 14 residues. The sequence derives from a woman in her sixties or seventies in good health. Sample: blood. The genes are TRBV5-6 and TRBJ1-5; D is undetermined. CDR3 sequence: CASSLGGVNQPQHF. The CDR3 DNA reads TGTGCCAGCAGCTTGGGCGGGGTGAATCAGCCCCAGCATTTT.